This T cell receptor beta chain stems from a study of T cell clonality in common variable immunodeficiency. Points from the study as a whole: Fewer deletions and N-nucleotide insertions were reportedly seen in common variable immunodeficiency TCR beta sequences.

About this clone itself: The target antigen is unknown. Read sequence stops 3 residues before the CDR3 end, and the germline J gene provides the missing end.

V dropped 6 bases and J dropped 1; count of bases not matched to a gene: 5. The CDR3 runs to 16 residues. Per germline, CDR1 WSHSY and CDR2 SAAADI. Equal genomic DNA amounts from CVID and control samples were sequenced. The repertoire was sequenced with immunoSEQ multiplex PCR; TCRdb's copy has only in-frame clones and lacks some. The sample was found to contain around 50,000 clones, and every one recurs. Each donor provided roughly 4.5 to 8.5 ml of heparinized whole blood. The chain recombines TRBV10-2 with TRBJ2-1, with 11 positions matching TRBD2. Sequencing input: peripheral blood mononuclear cells. This receptor was identified in a person aged 18 to 69 in good health. CDR3 sequence: CASRELAGDSYNEQFF. The CDR3 bases that were read are TGCGCCAGCAGAGAACTAGCGGGGGATTCCTACAATGAG.